A single sample is the source of the 4 T cell receptor delta chains below, sequenced in a study of γδ T cells in repeated Plasmodium falciparum infection listed by TCRdb under 2021. The library was prepared using multiplex PCR. The sequencer was an Illumina MiSeq. The public reads were reprocessed by TCRdb using CATT, and rows of matching DNA were later combined. The sample table shows some 100,000 delta-chain clones, and approximately 1.5% are seen once. The ten biggest clones cover more than 7.5% of the sample. For bulk TCR repertoire analysis, Vgamma9/Vdelta2+ and Vdelta2-negative gammadelta T cell populations were flow-sorted out of peripheral blood mononuclear cells. The material sequenced was gamma-delta T cells from blood. These receptors were obtained from a pool of human donors (malaria-infected and uninfected, not separated).

This clone has at least ten counts. The same CDR3 arises from other DNA sequences in this sample as well. The CDR3 region is CALGEVSEGWGIGLVYTDKLIF. The CDR3 bases are TGTGCTCTTGGGGAAGTCTCGGAAGGGTGGGGGATAGGTCTCGTTTACACCGATAAACTCATCTTT. V is TRDV1 and J is TRDJ1; 9 bases are shared with TRDD3. CDR3 length: 22 amino acids. CDR1 and CDR2 (germline): TSWWSYY, QGS. V shed 2 bases, J shed 0 bases, and the junction held 22 bases outside the gene matches.

This clone has a handful of counts. Translating this DNA gives a protein that differs at residue 5 from the TCRdb one, which belongs to a much larger clone; a read error is likely, and the protein shown is this translation. The chain is built from TRDV1 and TRDJ1; weak D call: TRDD3 (7 bases). The V end lost 4 bases, the J end lost 10 bases, and 31 bases lay between the germline ends. The germline V gene has CDR1 TSWWSYY and CDR2 QGS. CDR3 length: 18 residues. The CDR3 coding sequence is TGTGCTCTTGGGGGACAATGTGAGCATGGCCTTCCGCCTGGGGGACTCATCTTT. This gives the protein CALGGQCEHGLPPGGLIF.

Comment on this clone: The TCRdb record carries a much larger clone's protein, which differs from this DNA's translation at residue 11; a read error is the likely cause, and the protein listed here is the DNA translation. This chain uses TRDV1 with TRDJ2, with D possibly being TRDD2 (5 bases). TCRdb gives no J gene; it was assigned here by matching the DNA to germline. The CDR3 has 19 residues. Germline CDR1 TSWWSYY, CDR2 QGS. V was cut by 4 bases and J by 3 bases, with 24 bases left in between. DNA of the CDR3: TGTGCTCTTGGGGTTCCTCTTCGAAGCGGTTGTGGCCTGACAGCACAACTCTTCTTT. Translating gives CALGVPLRSGCGLTAQLFF.

Only a few counts were recorded for this clone. It differs at one base from a far larger clone, so likely a read error. At the DNA level, this CDR3 is encoded by other sequences in the same sample as well. This chain uses TRDV1 with TRDJ1, with 7 bases fitting TRDD3. In the absence of a J gene in TCRdb, the DNA was matched to germline to assign it here. The CDR3 has 16 residues. CDR1 TSWWSYY and CDR2 QGS come from the germline V gene. The V and J ends lost 5 bases and 0 bases, in that order; junction bases with no gene match: 9. The CDR3 coding sequence is TGTGCTCTTGGGCCTGGGGGGATTTTTTACACCGATAAACTCATCTTT. Translating gives CALGPGGIFYTDKLIF.